This entry features one TCR beta chain sequence. Trimming shortened V by 0 bases and J by 7 bases, and 14 bases separated the two germline ends. The germline CDR1 and CDR2 sequences are SGDLS and YYNGEE. There are 15 residues in the CDR3. Some clones are missing from TCRdb's copy, which holds only in-frame ones; the method was immunoSEQ multiplex PCR. The sample contains 90,000 to 100,000 clones, approximately 90% of which appear only once. This entry comes from a study of OX40 agonist ivuxolimab in advanced cancers. The source is an adult with an advanced solid tumor such as melanoma, head and neck, liver or kidney cancer. This rearrangement joins TRBV9 to TRBJ1-5; D remains ambiguous. Sequencing was performed on CD4+ or CD8+ T cells sorted from blood, taken in a trial of the OX40 agonist ivuxolimab. The CDR3 protein is CASSVGWSGEQPQHF. The CDR3 region has the DNA TGTGCCAGCAGCGTAGGTTGGAGTGGGGAACAGCCCCAGCATTTT. Variable domain in full (rest from reference TRBV9 and TRBJ1-5): DSGVTQTPKHLITATGQRVTLRCSPRSGDLSVYWYQQSLDQGLQFLIQYYNGEERAKGNILERFSAQQFPDLHSELNLSSLELGDSALYFCASSVGWSGEQPQHFGDGTRLSIL.